This T cell receptor beta chain was recovered during a study of molecular identifiers for immune sequencing clone quantification. Whole-study results and caveats: Among effectors, clones above 20 RNA copies held over 98% of molecules; among naive cells, under 1%.

This clonotype was seen repeatedly, ten times or more. Antigen unknown. MiXCR, run by TCRdb on the PCR reads, gives a single entry per CDR3 protein. The table shows 600,000 to 650,000 distinct CDR3 sequences, with about 20% occurring only once. CDR1 is MNHEY and CDR2 is SVGAGI in the germline V gene. Trimming left V 2 bases short and J 0 bases short, with 8 bases between. CDR3 length: 15 residues. Naive CD8 T cells, phenotype CD8+CD4-CCR7+CD45RA+, were sorted. The genes are TRBV6-5 and TRBJ1-5; no reliable D call. The sample comprised naive CD8+ T cells from blood, with Jurkat cell RNA spiked in. Subset defined: FACS-sorted CD8+CD4-CCR7+CD45RA+ naive T cells. This TCR derives from a human donor in good health. Some libraries in this study had Jurkat cell RNA spiked in. The CDR3 nucleotides are TGTGCCAGCAGTTACGACCACAATAGCAATCAGCCCCAGCATTTT. Its protein product is CASSYDHNSNQPQHF.